The rows below give T cell receptor beta chains drawn from one sample of a study of lymphopenia after photon versus proton radiotherapy. Sequencing used immunoSEQ multiplex PCR; TCRdb keeps in-frame clones, though not all of them. The data contain roughly 41,000 clones, more than 70% of them singletons. The sample consisted of peripheral blood, taken from a patient treated with photon-based radiotherapy. All receptors derive from a man aged 50-60 years with gastric cancer. CDR3s include the opening cysteine and the closing phenylalanine or tryptophan. A D gene is named only where the DNA matches it firmly. The size field is filled for only some rows; it gives once, few, many or a size class.

D	size	V	J	length	CDR3	DNA
TRBD2	.	TRBV29-1	TRBJ2-1	15	CSVQKVGLGYNEQFF	TGCAGCGTCCAAAAGGTGGGACTAGGGTACAATGAGCAGTTCTTC
.	.	TRBV4-1	TRBJ2-3	14	CASSQKLDTDTQYF	TGCGCCAGCAGCCAAAAACTAGACACAGATACGCAGTATTTT
TRBD1	.	TRBV4-2	TRBJ1-6	16	CASGITQGESNSPLHF	TGTGCCAGCGGAATTACACAGGGGGAGTCGAATTCACCCCTCCACTTT
TRBD2	.	TRBV2	TRBJ2-5	17	CASSEGLAGGPPETQYF	TGTGCCAGCAGTGAAGGGCTAGCGGGAGGGCCTCCGGAGACCCAGTACTTC
TRBD1	.	TRBV12-5	TRBJ2-4	14	CASAWDREPSIQYF	TGTGCTAGTGCCTGGGACAGGGAGCCCTCGATTCAGTACTTC
.	.	TRBV19	TRBJ2-6	18	CASSIGSRLGLGANVLTF	TGTGCCAGTAGTATAGGATCTAGATTGGGCCTGGGGGCCAACGTCCTGACTTTC
TRBD2	.	TRBV10-2	TRBJ2-7	15	CASSDQRGGSYEQYF	TGCGCCAGCAGTGATCAGCGGGGGGGCTCCTACGAGCAGTACTTC
TRBD2	.	TRBV9	TRBJ2-1	22	CASSVAIRGFGTSGTPYNEQFF	TGTGCCAGCAGCGTAGCTATCAGGGGGTTCGGGACTAGCGGTACCCCCTACAATGAGCAGTTCTTC
.	.	TRBV29-1	TRBJ1-2	14	CSVVWQGRGYGYTF	TGCAGCGTTGTTTGGCAGGGGAGAGGGTATGGCTACACCTTC
.	.	TRBV30	TRBJ2-1	13	CAWSRGQYNEQFF	TGTGCCTGGAGTCGTGGACAGTACAATGAGCAGTTCTTC
.	.	TRBV27	TRBJ1-5	17	CASSLYPPGGSNQPQHF	TGTGCCAGCAGTTTATACCCACCGGGCGGGAGCAATCAGCCCCAGCATTTT
TRBD2	.	TRBV27	TRBJ2-6	24	CASSLYLGQDPTSGRAPGANVLTF	TGTGCCAGCAGTTTATACTTGGGACAGGACCCAACTAGCGGGAGGGCCCCTGGGGCCAACGTCCTGACTTTC
.	.	TRBV5-8	TRBJ2-3	15	CASSFSVSYPDTQYF	TGTGCCAGCAGCTTTTCAGTCTCATACCCAGATACGCAGTATTTT
TRBD2	once	TRBV7-9	TRBJ2-1	15	CASRDTGLAWGEQFF	TGTGCCAGCAGAGACACGGGACTAGCGTGGGGTGAGCAGTTCTTC
TRBD1	few	TRBV2	TRBJ1-5	14	CASGQGASNQPQHF	TGTGCCAGCGGACAGGGGGCTAGCAATCAGCCCCAGCATTTT
TRBD2	.	TRBV4-1	TRBJ2-5	16	CASSQLLAGVGETQYF	TGCGCCAGCAGCCAACTGCTAGCGGGGGTAGGAGAGACCCAGTACTTC
.	.	TRBV2	TRBJ1-1	13	CASREGRNTEAFF	TGTGCCAGCAGAGAGGGGAGGAACACTGAAGCTTTCTTT
.	.	TRBV6-5	TRBJ2-7	12	CASSRDPYEQYF	TGTGCCAGCAGTAGGGATCCCTACGAGCAGTACTTC
TRBD1	.	TRBV6-1	TRBJ2-3	15	CASSSGQTSTDTQYF	TGTGCCAGCAGTTCGGGACAGACTAGCACAGATACGCAGTATTTT